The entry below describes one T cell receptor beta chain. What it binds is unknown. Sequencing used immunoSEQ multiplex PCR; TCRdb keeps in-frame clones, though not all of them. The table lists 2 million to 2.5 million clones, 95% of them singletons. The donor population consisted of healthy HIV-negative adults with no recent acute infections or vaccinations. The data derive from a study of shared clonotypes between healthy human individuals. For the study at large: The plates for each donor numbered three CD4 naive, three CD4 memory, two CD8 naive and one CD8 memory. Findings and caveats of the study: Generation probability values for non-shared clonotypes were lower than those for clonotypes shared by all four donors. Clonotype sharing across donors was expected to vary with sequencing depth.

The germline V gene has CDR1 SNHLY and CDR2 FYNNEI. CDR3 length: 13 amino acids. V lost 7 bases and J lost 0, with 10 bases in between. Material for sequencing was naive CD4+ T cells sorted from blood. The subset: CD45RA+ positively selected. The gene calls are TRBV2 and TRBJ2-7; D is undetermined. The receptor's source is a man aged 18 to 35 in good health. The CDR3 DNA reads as TGTGCCAGCAAACCTTTGAGCTCCTACGAGCAGTACTTC. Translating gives CASKPLSSYEQYF. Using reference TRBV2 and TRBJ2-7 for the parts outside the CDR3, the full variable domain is EPEVTQTPSHQVTQMGQEVILRCVPISNHLYFYWYRQILGQKVEFLVSFYNNEISEKSEIFDDQFSVERPDGSNFTLKIRSTKLEDSAMYFCASKPLSSYEQYFGPGTRLTVT.